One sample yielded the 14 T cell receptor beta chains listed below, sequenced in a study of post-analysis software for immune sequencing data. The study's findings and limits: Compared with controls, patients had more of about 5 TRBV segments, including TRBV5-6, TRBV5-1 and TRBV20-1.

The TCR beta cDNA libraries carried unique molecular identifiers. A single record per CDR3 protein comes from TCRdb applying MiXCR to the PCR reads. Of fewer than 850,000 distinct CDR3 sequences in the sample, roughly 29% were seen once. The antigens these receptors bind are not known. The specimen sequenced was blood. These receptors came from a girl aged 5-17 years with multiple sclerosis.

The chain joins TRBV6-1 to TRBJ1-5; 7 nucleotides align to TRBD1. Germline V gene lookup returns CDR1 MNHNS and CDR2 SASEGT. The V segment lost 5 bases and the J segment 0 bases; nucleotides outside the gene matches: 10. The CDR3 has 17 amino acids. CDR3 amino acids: CASSTRTGEYSNQPQHF. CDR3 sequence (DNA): TGTGCCAGCAGTACCCGGACAGGCGAGTATAGCAATCAGCCCCAGCATTTT.

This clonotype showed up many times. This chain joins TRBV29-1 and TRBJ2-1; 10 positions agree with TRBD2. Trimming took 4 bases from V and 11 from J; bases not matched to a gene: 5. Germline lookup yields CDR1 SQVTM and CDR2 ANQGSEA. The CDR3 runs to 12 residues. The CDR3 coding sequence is TGCAGCGTTGGGTCACTAGCGGGGCAGCAGTTCTTC. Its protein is CSVGSLAGQQFF.

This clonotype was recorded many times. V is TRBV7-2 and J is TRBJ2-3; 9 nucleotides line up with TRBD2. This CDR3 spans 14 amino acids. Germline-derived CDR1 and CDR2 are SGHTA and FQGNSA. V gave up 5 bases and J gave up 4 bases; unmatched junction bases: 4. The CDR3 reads CASSPRTSADTQYF. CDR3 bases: TGTGCCAGCAGCCCGAGGACTAGCGCAGATACGCAGTATTTT.

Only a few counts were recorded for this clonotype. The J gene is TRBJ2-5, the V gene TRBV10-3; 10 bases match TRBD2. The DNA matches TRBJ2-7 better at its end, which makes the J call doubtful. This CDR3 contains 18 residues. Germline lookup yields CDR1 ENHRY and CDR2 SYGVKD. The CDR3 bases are TGTGCCATCAGTGAGTCGACTCCAGCGGGAGGGCTGTTAGACGAGCAGTACTTC. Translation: CAISESTPAGGLLDEQYF.

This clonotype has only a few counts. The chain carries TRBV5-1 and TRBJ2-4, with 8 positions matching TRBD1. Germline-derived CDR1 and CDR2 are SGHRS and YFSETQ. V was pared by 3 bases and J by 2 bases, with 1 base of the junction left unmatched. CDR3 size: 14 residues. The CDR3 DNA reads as TGCGCCAGCAGCTGGGACAGGTCCAAAAACATTCAGTACTTC. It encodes CASSWDRSKNIQYF.

In DNA, the CDR3 is TGTGCCAGCAGTTACCGGGCCCGCGATTCTGGAAACACCATATATTTT. Protein sequence: CASSYRARDSGNTIYF. This chain joins TRBV6-6 and TRBJ1-3; D unclear. Germline V gene data show CDR1 as MNHNY and CDR2 as SVGAGI (reference sequence). The CDR3 runs to 16 residues. The V and J ends lost 2 bases and 1 base respectively, with 12 bases between them.

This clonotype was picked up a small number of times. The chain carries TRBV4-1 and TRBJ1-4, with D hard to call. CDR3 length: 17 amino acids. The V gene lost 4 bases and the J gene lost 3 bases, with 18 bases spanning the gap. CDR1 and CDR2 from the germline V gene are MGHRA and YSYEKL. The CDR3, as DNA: TGCGCCAGCAGCCCCAGCCCACAAATTCTGGCTAATGAAAAACTGTTTTTT. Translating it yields CASSPSPQILANEKLFF.

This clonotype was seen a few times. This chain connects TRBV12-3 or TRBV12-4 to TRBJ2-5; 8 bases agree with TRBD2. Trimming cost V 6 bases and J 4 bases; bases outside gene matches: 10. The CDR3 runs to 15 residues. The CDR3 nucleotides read TGTGCCAGCAGAGGTCTCGGGGGGGCGGGAGAGACCCAGTACTTC. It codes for CASRGLGGAGETQYF.

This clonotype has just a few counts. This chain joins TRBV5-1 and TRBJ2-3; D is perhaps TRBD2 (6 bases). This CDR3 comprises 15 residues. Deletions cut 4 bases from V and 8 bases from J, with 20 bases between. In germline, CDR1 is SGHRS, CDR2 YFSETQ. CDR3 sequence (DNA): TGCGCCAGCAGCAAGGCAGGACCCGTGGAGGGTACGCAGTATTTT. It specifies CASSKAGPVEGTQYF.

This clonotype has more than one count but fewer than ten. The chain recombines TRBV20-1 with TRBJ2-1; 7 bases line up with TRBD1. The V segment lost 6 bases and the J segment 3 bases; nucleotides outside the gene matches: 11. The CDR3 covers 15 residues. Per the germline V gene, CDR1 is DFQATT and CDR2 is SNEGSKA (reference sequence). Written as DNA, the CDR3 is TGCAGTGCCTATAATCGGGACAGATACTACAATGAGCAGTTCTTC. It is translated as CSAYNRDRYYNEQFF.

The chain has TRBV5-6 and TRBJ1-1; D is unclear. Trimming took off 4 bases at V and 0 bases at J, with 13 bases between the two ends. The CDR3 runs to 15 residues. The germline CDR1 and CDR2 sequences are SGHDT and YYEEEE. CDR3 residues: CASSGLEIMNTEAFF. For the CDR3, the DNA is TGTGCCAGCAGCGGACTAGAGATCATGAACACTGAAGCTTTCTTT.

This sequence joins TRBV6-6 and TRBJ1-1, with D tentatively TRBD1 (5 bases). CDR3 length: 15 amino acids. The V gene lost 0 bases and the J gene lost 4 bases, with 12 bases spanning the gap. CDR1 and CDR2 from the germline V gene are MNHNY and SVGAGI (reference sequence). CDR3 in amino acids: CASSYSPGLSTEAFF. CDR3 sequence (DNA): TGTGCCAGCAGTTACTCTCCAGGGTTGAGCACTGAAGCTTTCTTT.

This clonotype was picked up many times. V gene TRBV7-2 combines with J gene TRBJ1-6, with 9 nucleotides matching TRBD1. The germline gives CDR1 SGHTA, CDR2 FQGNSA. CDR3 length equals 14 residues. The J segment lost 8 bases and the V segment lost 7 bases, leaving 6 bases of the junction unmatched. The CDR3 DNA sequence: TGTGCCAGCAACGTGGGACAGGGCTATTCACCCCTCCACTTT. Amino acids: CASNVGQGYSPLHF.

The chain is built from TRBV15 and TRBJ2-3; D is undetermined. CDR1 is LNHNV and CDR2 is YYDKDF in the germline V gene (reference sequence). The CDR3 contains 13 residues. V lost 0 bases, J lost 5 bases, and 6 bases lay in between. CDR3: CATSRDHGDTQYF. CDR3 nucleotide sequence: TGTGCCACCAGCAGAGATCACGGAGATACGCAGTATTTT. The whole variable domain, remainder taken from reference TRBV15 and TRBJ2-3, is DAMVIQNPRYQVTQFGKPVTLSCSQTLNHNVMYWYQQKSSQAPKLLFHYYDKDFNNEADTPDNFQSRRPNTSFCFLDIRSPGLGDTAMYLCATSRDHGDTQYFGPGTRLTVL.